This TCR beta chain emerged from a study of shared clonotypes between healthy human individuals. Overall study: Per-donor plates numbered three CD4 naive, three CD4 memory, two CD8 naive and one CD8 memory. Overall study results and limits: Blood alone was sampled, and tissue repertoires likely differ. Clonotypes that were shared across a handful of donors made up roughly 5% of naive CD4 clonotypes.

About this clone: The antigen remains undetermined.

Naive CD8 cells were CD45RO-negative, positively selected for CCR7, excluding terminally differentiated effector memory CD45RA+ cells. Genomic DNA belonging to each subset was distributed in equal measure over several immunoSEQ plates. Data came from immunoSEQ multiplex PCR; TCRdb stores just in-frame clones and leaves some out. The sample has about 600,000 clones; roughly 98% are singletons. V shed 3 bases, J shed 1 base, and the junction held 7 bases outside the gene matches. CDR1 and CDR2 (germline): SQVTM, ANQGSEA. CDR3 length: 16 residues. The sequenced sample was naive CD8+ T cells sorted from blood. The sequence was obtained from a man aged 30 to 39 in good health. This chain joins TRBV29-1 and TRBJ2-1; 9 bases are shared with TRBD1. The CDR3 sequence: CSVEGDRVRSYNEQFF. The CDR3 coding sequence is TGCAGCGTTGAGGGGGACAGGGTAAGGTCCTACAATGAGCAGTTCTTC.